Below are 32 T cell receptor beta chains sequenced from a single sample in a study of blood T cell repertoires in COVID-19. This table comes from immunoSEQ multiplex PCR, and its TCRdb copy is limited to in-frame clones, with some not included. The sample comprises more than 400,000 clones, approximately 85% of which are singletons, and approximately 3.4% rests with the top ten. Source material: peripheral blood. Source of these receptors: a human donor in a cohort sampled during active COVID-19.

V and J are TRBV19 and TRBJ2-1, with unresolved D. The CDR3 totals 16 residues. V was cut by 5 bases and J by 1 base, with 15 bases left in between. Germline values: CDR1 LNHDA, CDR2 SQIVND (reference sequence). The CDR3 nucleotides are TGTGCCAGTAGTCACCTTCCTGGGCGATCCTACAATGAGCAGTTCTTC. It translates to CASSHLPGRSYNEQFF.

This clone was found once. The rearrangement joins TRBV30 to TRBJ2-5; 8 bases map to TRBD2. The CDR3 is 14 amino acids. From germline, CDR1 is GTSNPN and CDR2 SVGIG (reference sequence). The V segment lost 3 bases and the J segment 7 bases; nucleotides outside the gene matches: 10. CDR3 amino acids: CAWSGGGRLGTQYF. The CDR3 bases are TGTGCCTGGAGCGGGGGGGGCCGCCTTGGGACCCAGTACTTC.

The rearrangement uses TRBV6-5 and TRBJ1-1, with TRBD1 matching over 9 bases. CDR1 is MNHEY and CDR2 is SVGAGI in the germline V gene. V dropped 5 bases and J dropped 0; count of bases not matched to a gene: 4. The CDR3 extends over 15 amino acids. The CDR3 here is CASSRDRALNTEAFF. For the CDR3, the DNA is TGTGCCAGCAGTAGGGACAGGGCTTTGAACACTGAAGCTTTCTTT.

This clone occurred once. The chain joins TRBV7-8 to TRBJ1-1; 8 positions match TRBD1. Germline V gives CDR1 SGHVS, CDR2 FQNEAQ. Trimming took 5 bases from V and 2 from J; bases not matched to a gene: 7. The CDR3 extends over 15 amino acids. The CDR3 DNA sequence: TGTGCCAGCAGCCGGACGGGACAGGACAACACTGAAGCTTTCTTT. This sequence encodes CASSRTGQDNTEAFF.

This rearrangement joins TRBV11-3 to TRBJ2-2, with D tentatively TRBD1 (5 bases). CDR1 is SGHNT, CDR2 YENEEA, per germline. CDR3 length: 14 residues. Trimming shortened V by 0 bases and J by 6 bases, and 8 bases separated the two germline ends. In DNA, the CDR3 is TGTGCCAGCAGCTTAGACAGGGCGTCCGGGGAGCTGTTTTTT. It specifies CASSLDRASGELFF.

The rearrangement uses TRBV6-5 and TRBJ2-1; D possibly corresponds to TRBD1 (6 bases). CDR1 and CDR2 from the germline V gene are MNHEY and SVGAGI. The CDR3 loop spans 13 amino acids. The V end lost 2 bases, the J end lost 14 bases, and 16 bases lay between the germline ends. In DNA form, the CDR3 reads TGTGCCAGCAGTTACCAGGGTGGGGGCGTCAAGTTCTTC. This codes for CASSYQGGGVKFF.

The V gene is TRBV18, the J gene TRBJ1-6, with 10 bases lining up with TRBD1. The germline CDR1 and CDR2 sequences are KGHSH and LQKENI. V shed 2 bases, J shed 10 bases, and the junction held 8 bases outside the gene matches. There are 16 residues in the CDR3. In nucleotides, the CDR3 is TGTGCCAGCTCACCATCGACAGGGGGCGAGGGCTCACCCCTCCACTTT. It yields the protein CASSPSTGGEGSPLHF. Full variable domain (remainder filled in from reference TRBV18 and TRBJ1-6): NAGVMQNPRHLVRRRGQEARLRCSPMKGHSHVYWYRQLPEEGLKFMVYLQKENIIDESGMPKERFSAEFPKEGPSILRIQQVVRGDSAAYFCASSPSTGGEGSPLHFGNGTRLTVT.

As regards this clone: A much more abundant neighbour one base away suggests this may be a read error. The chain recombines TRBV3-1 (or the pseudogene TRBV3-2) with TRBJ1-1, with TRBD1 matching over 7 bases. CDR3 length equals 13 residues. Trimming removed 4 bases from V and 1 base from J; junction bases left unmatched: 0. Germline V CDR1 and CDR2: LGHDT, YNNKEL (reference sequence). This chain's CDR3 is CASSRDRNTEAFF. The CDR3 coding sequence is TGTGCCAGCAGCCGGGACAGGAACACTGAAGCTTTCTTT.

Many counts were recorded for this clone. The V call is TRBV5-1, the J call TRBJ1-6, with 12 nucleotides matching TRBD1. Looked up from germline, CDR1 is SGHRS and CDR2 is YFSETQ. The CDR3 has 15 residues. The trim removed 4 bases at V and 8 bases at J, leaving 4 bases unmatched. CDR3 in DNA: TGCGCCAGCAGCCCGGGACAGGGGGCTCATTCACCCCTCCACTTT. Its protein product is CASSPGQGAHSPLHF.

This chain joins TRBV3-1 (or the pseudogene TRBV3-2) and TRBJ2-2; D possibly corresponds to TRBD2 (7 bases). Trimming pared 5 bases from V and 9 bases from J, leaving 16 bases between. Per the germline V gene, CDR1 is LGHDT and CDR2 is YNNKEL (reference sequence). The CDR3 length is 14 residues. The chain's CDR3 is CASSSGGGPRELFF. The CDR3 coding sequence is TGTGCCAGCAGCTCTGGGGGGGGCCCAAGGGAGCTGTTTTTT.

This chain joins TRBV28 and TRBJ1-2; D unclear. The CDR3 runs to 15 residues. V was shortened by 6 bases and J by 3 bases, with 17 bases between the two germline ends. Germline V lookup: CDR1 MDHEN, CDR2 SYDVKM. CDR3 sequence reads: CASRPSDGKYYGYTF. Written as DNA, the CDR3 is TGTGCCAGCAGACCTTCGGACGGGAAATACTATGGCTACACCTTC.

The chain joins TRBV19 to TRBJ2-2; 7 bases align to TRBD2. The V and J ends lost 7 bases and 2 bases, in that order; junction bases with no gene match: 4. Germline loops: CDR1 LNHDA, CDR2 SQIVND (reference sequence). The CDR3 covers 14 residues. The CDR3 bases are TGTGCCAGTAATACGGGAGGAAACACCGGGGAGCTGTTTTTT. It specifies CASNTGGNTGELFF.

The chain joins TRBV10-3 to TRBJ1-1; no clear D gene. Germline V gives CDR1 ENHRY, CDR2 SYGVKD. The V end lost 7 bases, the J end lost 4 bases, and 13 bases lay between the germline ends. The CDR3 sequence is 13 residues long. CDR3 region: CAIMRVGFTEAFF. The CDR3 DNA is TGTGCCATCATGAGGGTGGGGTTCACTGAAGCTTTCTTT.

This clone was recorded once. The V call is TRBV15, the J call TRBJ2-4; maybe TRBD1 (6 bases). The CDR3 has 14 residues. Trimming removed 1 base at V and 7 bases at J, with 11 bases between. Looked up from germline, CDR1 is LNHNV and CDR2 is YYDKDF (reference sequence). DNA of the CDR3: TGTGCCACCAGCAGAGGACGCCAGGGGAACATTCAGTACTTC. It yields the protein CATSRGRQGNIQYF.

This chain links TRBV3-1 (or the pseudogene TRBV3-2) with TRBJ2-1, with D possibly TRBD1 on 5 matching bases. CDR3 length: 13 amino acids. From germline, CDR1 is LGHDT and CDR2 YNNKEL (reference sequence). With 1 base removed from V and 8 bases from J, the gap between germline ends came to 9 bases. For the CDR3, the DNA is TGTGCCAGCAGCCAAGCCCAGGGCTATGAGCAGTTCTTC. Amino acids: CASSQAQGYEQFF.

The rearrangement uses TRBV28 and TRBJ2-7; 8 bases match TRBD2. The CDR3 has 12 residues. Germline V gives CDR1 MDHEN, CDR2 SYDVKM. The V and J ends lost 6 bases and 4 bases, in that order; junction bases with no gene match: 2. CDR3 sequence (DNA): TGTGCCAGCAGAACGGGGGGGTACGAGCAGTACTTC. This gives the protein CASRTGGYEQYF. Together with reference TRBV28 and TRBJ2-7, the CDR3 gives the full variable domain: DVKVTQSSRYLVKRTGEKVFLECVQDMDHENMFWYRQDPGLGLRLIYFSYDVKMKEKGDIPEGYSVSREKKERFSLILESASTNQTSMYLCASRTGGYEQYFGPGTRLTVT.

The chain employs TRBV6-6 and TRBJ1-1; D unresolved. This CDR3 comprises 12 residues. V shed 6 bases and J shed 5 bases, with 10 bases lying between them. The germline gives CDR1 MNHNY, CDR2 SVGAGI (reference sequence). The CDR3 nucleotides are TGTGCCAGCAGGGGCGAGAGTACTGAAGCTTTCTTT. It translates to CASRGESTEAFF.

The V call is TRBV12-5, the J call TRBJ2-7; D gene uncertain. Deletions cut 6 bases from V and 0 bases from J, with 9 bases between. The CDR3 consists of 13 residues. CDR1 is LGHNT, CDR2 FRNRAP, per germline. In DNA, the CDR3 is TGTGCTAGTGGGCGCATTAGCTCCTACGAGCAGTACTTC. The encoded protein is CASGRISSYEQYF.

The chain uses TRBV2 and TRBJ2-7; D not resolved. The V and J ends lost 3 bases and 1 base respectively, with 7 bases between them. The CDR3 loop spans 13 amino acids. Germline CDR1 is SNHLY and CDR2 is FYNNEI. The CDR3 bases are TGTGCCAGCAGTGATTCCAAATCCTACGAGCAGTACTTC. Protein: CASSDSKSYEQYF.

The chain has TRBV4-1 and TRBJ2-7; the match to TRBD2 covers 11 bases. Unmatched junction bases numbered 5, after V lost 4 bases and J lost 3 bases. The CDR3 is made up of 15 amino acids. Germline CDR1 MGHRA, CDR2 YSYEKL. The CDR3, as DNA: TGCGCCAGCAGCCCCTCCGGGACTAGCGGCTACGAGCAGTACTTC. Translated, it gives CASSPSGTSGYEQYF.

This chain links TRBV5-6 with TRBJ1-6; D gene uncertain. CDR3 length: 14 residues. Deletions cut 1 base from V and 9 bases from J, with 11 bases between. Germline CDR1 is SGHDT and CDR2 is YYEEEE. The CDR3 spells CASSLKEAFSPLHF. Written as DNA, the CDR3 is TGTGCCAGCAGCTTGAAGGAGGCTTTTTCACCCCTCCACTTT. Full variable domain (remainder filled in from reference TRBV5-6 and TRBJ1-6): DAGVTQSPTHLIKTRGQQVTLRCSPKSGHDTVSWYQQALGQGPQFIFQYYEEEERQRGNFPDRFSGHQFPNYSSELNVNALLLGDSALYLCASSLKEAFSPLHFGNGTRLTVT.

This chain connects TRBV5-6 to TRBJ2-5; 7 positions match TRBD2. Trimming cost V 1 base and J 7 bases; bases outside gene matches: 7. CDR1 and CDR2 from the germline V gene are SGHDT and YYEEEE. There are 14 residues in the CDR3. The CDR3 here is CASSLSGREWTQYF. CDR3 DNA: TGTGCCAGCAGCTTGTCCGGGCGGGAGTGGACCCAGTACTTC.

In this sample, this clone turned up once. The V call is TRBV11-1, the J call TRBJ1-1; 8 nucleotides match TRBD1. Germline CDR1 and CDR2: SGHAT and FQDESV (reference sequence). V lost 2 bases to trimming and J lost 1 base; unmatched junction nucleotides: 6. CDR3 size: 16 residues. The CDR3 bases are TGTGCCAGCAGCTTACTTACAGGGACAGGGAACACTGAAGCTTTCTTT. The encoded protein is CASSLLTGTGNTEAFF.

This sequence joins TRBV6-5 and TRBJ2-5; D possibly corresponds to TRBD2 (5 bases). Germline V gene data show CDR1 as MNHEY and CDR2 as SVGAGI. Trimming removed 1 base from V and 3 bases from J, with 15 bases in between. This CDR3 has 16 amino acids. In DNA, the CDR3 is TGTGCCAGCAGTTACTTCCCCGGGGTAGGAAAAGAGACCCAGTACTTC. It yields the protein CASSYFPGVGKETQYF.

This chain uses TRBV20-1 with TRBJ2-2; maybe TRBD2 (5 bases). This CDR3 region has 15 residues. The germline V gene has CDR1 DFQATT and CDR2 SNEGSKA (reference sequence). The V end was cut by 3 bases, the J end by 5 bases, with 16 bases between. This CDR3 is CSASWSGGRTGELFF. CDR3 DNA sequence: TGCAGTGCTAGTTGGTCCGGAGGAAGAACCGGGGAGCTGTTTTTT.

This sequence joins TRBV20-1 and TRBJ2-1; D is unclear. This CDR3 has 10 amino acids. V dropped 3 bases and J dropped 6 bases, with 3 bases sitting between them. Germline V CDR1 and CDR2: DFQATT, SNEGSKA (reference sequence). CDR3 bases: TGCAGTGCTAGCCTCAATGAGCAGTTCTTC. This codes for CSASLNEQFF.

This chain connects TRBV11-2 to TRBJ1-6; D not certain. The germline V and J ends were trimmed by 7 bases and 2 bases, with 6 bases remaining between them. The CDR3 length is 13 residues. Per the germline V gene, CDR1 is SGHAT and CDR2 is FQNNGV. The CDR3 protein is CASTTAYNSPLHF. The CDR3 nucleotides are TGTGCCAGCACCACAGCCTATAATTCACCCCTCCACTTT.

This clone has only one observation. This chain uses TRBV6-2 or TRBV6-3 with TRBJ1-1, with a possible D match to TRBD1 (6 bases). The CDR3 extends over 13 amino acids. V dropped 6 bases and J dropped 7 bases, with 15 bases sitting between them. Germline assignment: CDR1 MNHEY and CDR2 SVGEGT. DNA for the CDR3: TGTGCCAGCAGCCGCTTGACAGGAGGTGAAGCTTTCTTT. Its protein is CASSRLTGGEAFF.

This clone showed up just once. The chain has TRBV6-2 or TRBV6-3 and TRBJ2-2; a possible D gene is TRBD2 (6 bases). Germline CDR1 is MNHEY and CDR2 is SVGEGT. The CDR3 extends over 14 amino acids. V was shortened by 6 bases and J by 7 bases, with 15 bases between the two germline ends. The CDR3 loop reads CASSQEGGVGELFF. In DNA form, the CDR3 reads TGTGCCAGCAGCCAGGAGGGTGGGGTCGGGGAGCTGTTTTTT.

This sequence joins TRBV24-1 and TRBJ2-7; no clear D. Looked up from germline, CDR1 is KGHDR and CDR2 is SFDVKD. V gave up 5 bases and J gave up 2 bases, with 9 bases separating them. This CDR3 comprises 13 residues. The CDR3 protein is CATSGAPTYEQYF. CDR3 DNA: TGTGCCACCAGTGGGGCACCAACCTACGAGCAGTACTTC.

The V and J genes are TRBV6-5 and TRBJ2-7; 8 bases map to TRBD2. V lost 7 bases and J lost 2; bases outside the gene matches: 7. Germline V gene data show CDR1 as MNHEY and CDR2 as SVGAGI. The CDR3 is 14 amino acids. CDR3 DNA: TGTGCCAGCACCAAGGAACTAGCGGCCTACGAGCAGTACTTC. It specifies CASTKELAAYEQYF.

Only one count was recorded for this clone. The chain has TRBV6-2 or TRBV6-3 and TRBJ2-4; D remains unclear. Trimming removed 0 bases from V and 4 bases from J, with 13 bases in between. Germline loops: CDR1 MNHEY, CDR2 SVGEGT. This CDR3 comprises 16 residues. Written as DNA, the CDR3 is TGTGCCAGCAGTTACTCTTCGAGACTTGGGAAAAACATTCAGTACTTC. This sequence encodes CASSYSSRLGKNIQYF.